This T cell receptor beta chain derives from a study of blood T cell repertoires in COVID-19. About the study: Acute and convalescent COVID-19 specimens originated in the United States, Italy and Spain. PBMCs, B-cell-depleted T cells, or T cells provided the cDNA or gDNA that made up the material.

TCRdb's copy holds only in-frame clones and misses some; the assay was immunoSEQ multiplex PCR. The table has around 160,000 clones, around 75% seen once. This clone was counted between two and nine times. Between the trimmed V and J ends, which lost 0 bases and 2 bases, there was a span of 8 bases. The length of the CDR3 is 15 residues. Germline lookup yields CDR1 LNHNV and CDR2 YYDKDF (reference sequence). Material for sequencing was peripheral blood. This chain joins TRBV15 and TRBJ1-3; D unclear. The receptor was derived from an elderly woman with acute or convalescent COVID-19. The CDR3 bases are TGTGCCACCAGCAGAGATCCTCGCGCTGGAAACACCATATATTTT. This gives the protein CATSRDPRAGNTIYF.